The next 14 T cell receptor beta chains were all read from a single sample in a study of molecular identifiers for immune sequencing clone quantification. MiXCR, applied by TCRdb to the PCR reads, yields one record per CDR3 protein. The sample comprises fewer than 25,000 distinct CDR3 sequences, 15% to 20% of which are singletons, and around 1% rests with the top ten. Specimen: naive CD8+ T cells from blood, with Jurkat cell RNA spiked in. The subset was: FACS-sorted CD8+CD4-CCR7+CD45RA+ naive T cells. These receptors all stem from a human donor in good health. Some libraries in this study had Jurkat cell RNA spiked in.

This clonotype occurred many times. V usage is TRBV24-1 and J usage is TRBJ2-3; D is possibly TRBD1 or TRBD2 (5 bases each). Germline CDR1 is KGHDR and CDR2 is SFDVKD. The V gene lost 3 bases and the J gene lost 4 bases, with 10 bases spanning the gap. The CDR3 contains 14 residues. The CDR3 DNA reads TGTGCCACCAGTGATGTGGGGGACCCAGATACGCAGTATTTT. It translates to CATSDVGDPDTQYF.

This clonotype was counted at least ten times. This CDR3 is CASSYSRDGYGYTF. The CDR3 nucleotides are TGTGCCAGCAGTTACTCGAGGGACGGTTATGGCTACACCTTC. The chain uses TRBV6-2 or TRBV6-3 and TRBJ1-2; weak D call: TRBD1 (5 bases). This CDR3 contains 14 residues. V was pared by 0 bases and J by 5 bases, with 10 bases between. CDR1 is MNHEY and CDR2 is SVGEGT in the germline V gene.

Ten or more counts support this clonotype. The rearrangement joins TRBV27 to TRBJ2-7; D is unresolved. Per germline, CDR1 MNHEY and CDR2 SMNVEV (reference sequence). The CDR3 contains 14 residues. V was cut by 1 base and J by 3 bases, with 10 bases left in between. The CDR3 DNA reads as TGTGCCAGCAGTTTATGGTCGGGTAGCTACGAGCAGTACTTC. Protein product: CASSLWSGSYEQYF.

This clonotype was recorded many times. This chain uses TRBV5-6 with TRBJ1-1, with 11 bases that match TRBD1. Trimming cost V 3 bases and J 7 bases; bases outside gene matches: 2. This CDR3 comprises 13 residues. Germline V gene sequence: CDR1 SGHDT, CDR2 YYEEEE. The CDR3 nucleotides read TGTGCCAGCAGCTGGGGGACAGGGGGTGAAGCTTTCTTT. It yields the protein CASSWGTGGEAFF.

This clonotype was counted ten times or more. J is TRBJ2-7 and V is TRBV27; 11 nucleotides line up with TRBD2. Germline assignment: CDR1 MNHEY and CDR2 SMNVEV (reference sequence). V shed 2 bases, J shed 6 bases, and the junction held 3 bases outside the gene matches. CDR3 length: 14 residues. CDR3 nucleotides: TGTGCCAGCAGTTTACTAGCGGGAGGAGGCGAGCAGTACTTC. It translates to CASSLLAGGGEQYF.

For this clonotype: Given a much more abundant clone one base away, this may be a read error. J is TRBJ2-7 and V is TRBV13; D is possibly TRBD1 or TRBD2 (5 bases each). CDR1 is PRHDT, CDR2 FYEKMQ, per germline (reference sequence). The CDR3 runs 15 residues. Trimming removed 0 bases at V and 9 bases at J, with 18 bases between. CDR3 coding DNA: TGTGCCAGCAGCTTAGGAGGGGCCCGAGGGTGTGTGCAGTACTTC. This codes for CASSLGGARGCVQYF. Together with reference TRBV13 and TRBJ2-7, the CDR3 gives the full variable domain: AAGVIQSPRHLIKEKRETATLKCYPIPRHDTVYWYQQGPGQDPQFLISFYEKMQSDKGSIPDRFSAQQFSDYHSELNMSSLELGDSALYFCASSLGGARGCVQYFGPGTRLTVT.

This clonotype qualifies as medium-sized (0.01 to 0.1%). V is TRBV20-1 and J is TRBJ2-4; no reliable D call. Germline lookup yields CDR1 DFQATT and CDR2 SNEGSKA (reference sequence). The CDR3 has 15 residues. V shed 3 bases and J shed 8 bases, with 20 bases lying between them. The CDR3 nucleotides read TGCAGTGCTAGTAGTTGGGTCAGTGCAATGGACATTCAGTACTTC. As protein: CSASSWVSAMDIQYF.

The table lists this clonotype with many counts. The CDR3, as DNA: TGTGCCAGCAGCTTGGGGGCACGGGCCCAGTACTTC. Residues: CASSLGARAQYF. V and J are TRBV5-6 and TRBJ2-5; D unresolved. Germline assignment: CDR1 SGHDT and CDR2 YYEEEE. Trimming left V 0 bases short and J 9 bases short, with 9 bases between. This CDR3 is built from 12 residues.

The sample holds many counts of this clonotype. V gene TRBV4-1 combines with J gene TRBJ1-5; 7 nucleotides line up with TRBD1. Germline V CDR1 and CDR2: MGHRA, YSYEKL. The CDR3 runs 15 residues. J was trimmed by 0 bases and V by 5 bases; bases with no gene match: 4. The DNA for the CDR3 is TGCGCCAGCAGCTGGACAGGTGATAGCAATCAGCCCCAGCATTTT. It yields the protein CASSWTGDSNQPQHF.

This clonotype was found many times. The gene calls are TRBV12-3 or TRBV12-4 and TRBJ2-3; D possibly corresponds to TRBD2 (6 bases). The CDR3 has 14 amino acids. Trimming took off 1 base at V and 6 bases at J, with 11 bases between the two ends. As DNA, the CDR3 is TGTGCCAGCAGTTTAGTCGGGAGTACTGATACGCAGTATTTT. This codes for CASSLVGSTDTQYF.

This clonotype was seen repeatedly, ten times or more. V and J are TRBV3-1 and TRBJ2-3; no clear D gene. From germline, CDR1 is LGHDT and CDR2 YNNKEL (reference sequence). The CDR3 is 16 residues long. V lost 4 bases and J lost 2, with 16 bases in between. CDR3 loop: CASSRKAPRNTDTQYF. CDR3 bases: TGTGCCAGCAGCCGCAAGGCCCCTCGGAACACAGATACGCAGTATTTT.

This clonotype is labeled as medium-sized (0.01 to 0.1%). This chain links TRBV6-5 with TRBJ1-1; D call uncertain. The V end lost 1 base, the J end lost 7 bases, and 7 bases lay between the germline ends. CDR3 length equals 12 residues. Germline-derived CDR1 and CDR2 are MNHEY and SVGAGI. This chain's CDR3 is CASSYFGSEAFF. In DNA, the CDR3 is TGTGCCAGCAGTTACTTCGGGAGTGAAGCTTTCTTT.

In this sample, this clonotype turned up a few times. The chain joins TRBV4-3 to TRBJ2-2; D is possibly TRBD1 (7 bases). Germline CDR1 is LGHNA and CDR2 is YSLEER. The CDR3 extends over 17 amino acids. Trimming shortened V by 2 bases and J by 4 bases, and 17 bases separated the two germline ends. CDR3 region: CASSQSWGQTSTGELFF. In DNA, the CDR3 is TGCGCCAGCAGCCAATCCTGGGGACAGACTAGCACCGGGGAGCTGTTTTTT.

This clonotype is medium-sized (0.01 to 0.1%) by share. This rearrangement joins TRBV28 to TRBJ1-6, with a weak D call TRBD1 (6 bases). CDR1 and CDR2 from the germline V gene are MDHEN and SYDVKM. Trimming removed 6 bases from V and 8 bases from J, with 29 bases in between. The CDR3 is 19 residues long. The CDR3 DNA reads as TGTGCCAGCAGCCCTTCGCAGGGGACCTCATCTTTAGTTTATTCACCCCTCCACTTT. This codes for CASSPSQGTSSLVYSPLHF.